This passage covers 32 T cell receptor beta chains from one sample sequenced in a study of human T cells and chemical hapten exposure. Time point noted: patch test 1, 2 weeks after DPC sensitization. This sample's treatment: therapeutic diphenylcyclopropenone sensitization with weekly scalp DPC. TCRdb re-derived calls from the RACE reads in MiXCR, one entry per CDR3 protein. The sample consists of about 340,000 distinct CDR3 sequences, roughly 6.9% of them appearing once. Sequencing was performed on whole blood, taken in connection with sensitization to the hapten diphenylcyclopropenone (DPC). These TCRs come from a young woman with alopecia areata. Some clones in this sample may be carry-over from other donors' samples.

This clonotype was detected only a few times. CDR3 nucleotide sequence: TGTGCCAGCAGCGTAGGTCCCTCTGGACAGGGGCGCTACACAGATACGCAGTATTTT. Translation gives CASSVGPSGQGRYTDTQYF. This chain links TRBV9 with TRBJ2-3; 9 nucleotides match TRBD1. This CDR3 contains 19 residues. In germline, CDR1 is SGDLS, CDR2 YYNGEE. J gave up 2 bases and V 0 bases, and 13 bases lay outside the gene matches.

J is TRBJ2-7 and V is TRBV4-3; TRBD2 aligns across 7 bases. V was pared by 4 bases and J by 2 bases, with 8 bases of the junction left unmatched. This CDR3 has 15 amino acids. Germline CDR1 LGHNA, CDR2 YSLEER. The CDR3: CASSRHGGGTYEQYF. Here the CDR3 DNA reads TGCGCCAGCAGCCGCCATGGGGGGGGGACCTACGAGCAGTACTTC.

This clonotype has ten or more counts. The J gene is TRBJ2-1, the V gene TRBV4-3; 10 bases fit TRBD2. Germline V gives CDR1 LGHNA, CDR2 YSLEER. The V gene end was trimmed by 3 bases and the J gene end by 8 bases; junction bases not matched to a gene: 7. The CDR3 covers 15 residues. The CDR3 sequence is CASSQTAGGGDEQFF. The CDR3 nucleotides read TGCGCCAGCAGCCAGACAGCGGGGGGGGGCGATGAGCAGTTCTTC.

This clonotype was detected many times. The V gene is TRBV7-2, the J gene TRBJ2-1, with 13 bases fitting TRBD2. The V segment lost 5 bases and the J segment 7 bases; nucleotides outside the gene matches: 5. The CDR3 is 15 amino acids. Germline loops: CDR1 SGHTA, CDR2 FQGNSA. DNA of the CDR3: TGTGCCAGCAGCCCCGGGACTAGCGGGGCGAATGAGCAGTTCTTC. The encoded protein is CASSPGTSGANEQFF. The full variable domain, rest sourced from reference TRBV7-2 and TRBJ2-1, is GAGVSQSPSNKVTEKGKDVELRCDPISGHTALYWYRQSLGQGLEFLIYFQGNSAPDKSGLPSDRFSAERTGGSVSTLTIQRTQQEDSAVYLCASSPGTSGANEQFFGPGTRLTVL.

The rearrangement joins TRBV3-1 to TRBJ2-2, with unresolved D. V dropped 2 bases and J dropped 3 bases, with 7 bases sitting between them. Germline V gives CDR1 LGHDT, CDR2 YNNKEL (reference sequence). There are 14 residues in the CDR3. CDR3 sequence: CASSQTYDTGELFF. CDR3 DNA: TGTGCCAGCAGCCAAACCTATGACACCGGGGAGCTGTTTTTT. The whole variable domain, filled in from reference TRBV3-1 and TRBJ2-2, reads DTAVSQTPKYLVTQMGNDKSIKCEQNLGHDTMYWYKQDSKKFLKIMFSYNNKELIINETVPNRFSPKSPDKAHLNLHINSLELGDSAVYFCASSQTYDTGELFFGEGSRLTVL.

This clonotype has just a few counts. The chain uses TRBV18 and TRBJ2-3; D gene ambiguous. The germline V gene has CDR1 KGHSH and CDR2 LQKENI. The V and J ends lost 3 bases and 6 bases respectively, with 13 bases between them. This CDR3 spans 14 amino acids. This CDR3 reads CASSPRTADDTQYF. The CDR3 bases are TGTGCCAGCTCACCCAGGACGGCTGATGATACGCAGTATTTT.

This chain links TRBV5-1 with TRBJ2-5, with 10 bases lining up with TRBD2. The V gene end was trimmed by 0 bases and the J gene end by 5 bases; junction bases not matched to a gene: 4. The CDR3 sequence is 15 residues long. Germline CDR1 SGHRS, CDR2 YFSETQ. CDR3 protein: CASSLESGGVETQYF. The CDR3 DNA sequence: TGCGCCAGCAGCTTGGAAAGCGGGGGGGTTGAGACCCAGTACTTC.

This clonotype was counted ten times or more. The genes are TRBV28 and TRBJ2-7, with D tentatively TRBD1 (6 bases). With 7 bases removed from V and 1 base from J, the gap between germline ends came to 23 bases. The germline V gene encodes CDR1 MDHEN and CDR2 SYDVKM. The CDR3 sequence is 17 residues long. This CDR3 is CASKLVGQQTRSYEQYF. CDR3 bases: TGTGCCAGCAAGCTCGTCGGACAGCAGACTCGATCCTACGAGCAGTACTTC.

This clonotype was detected only a few times. The chain is built from TRBV6-5 and TRBJ1-1, with 11 nucleotides matching TRBD1. The germline CDR1 and CDR2 sequences are MNHEY and SVGAGI. V was clipped by 6 bases and J by 0 bases; unmatched bases: 6. CDR3 length: 16 residues. The CDR3 DNA follows: TGTGCCAGCAGACCGGACAGGGGGCATATGAACACTGAAGCTTTCTTT. As protein: CASRPDRGHMNTEAFF.

This chain joins TRBV7-2 and TRBJ2-1; 8 bases map to TRBD2. The length of the CDR3 is 14 residues. V lost 6 bases to trimming and J lost 6 bases; unmatched junction nucleotides: 7. CDR1 and CDR2 (germline): SGHTA, FQGNSA. CDR3 amino acids: CASRARGGLNEQFF. CDR3 coding DNA: TGTGCCAGCAGGGCCCGGGGGGGCCTCAATGAGCAGTTCTTC.

This CDR3 reads CASTTRGGGTEAFF. The DNA of the CDR3 is TGTGCCAGCACCACAAGGGGAGGAGGCACTGAAGCTTTCTTT. The gene calls are TRBV28 and TRBJ1-1; tentatively, D is TRBD1 (5 bases). V gave up 7 bases and J gave up 4 bases, with 16 bases separating them. The CDR3 runs to 14 residues. Germline V CDR1 and CDR2: MDHEN, SYDVKM.

This clonotype has just a few counts. The chain carries TRBV20-1 and TRBJ2-1, with a possible D match to TRBD2 (5 bases). This CDR3 has 15 amino acids. In germline, CDR1 is DFQATT, CDR2 SNEGSKA (reference sequence). V was trimmed by 0 bases and J by 8 bases, leaving 17 bases between them. The CDR3 DNA reads TGCAGTGCTAGAGATCTGCGAGGAGGACGGGATGAGCAGTTCTTC. It codes for CSARDLRGGRDEQFF.

This clonotype was seen repeatedly, ten times or more. The V and J genes are TRBV6-2 or TRBV6-3 and TRBJ1-1; tentatively, D is TRBD1 (6 bases). The V end was cut by 7 bases, the J end by 1 base, with 22 bases between. The CDR3 extends over 17 amino acids. The germline V gene has CDR1 MNHEY and CDR2 SVGEGT. DNA of the CDR3: TGTGCCAGCACCGTTGGGACACGGGGGCGGCAGAACACTGAAGCTTTCTTT. Protein product: CASTVGTRGRQNTEAFF.

This chain connects TRBV6-2 or TRBV6-3 to TRBJ2-1; D unresolved. In germline, CDR1 is MNHEY, CDR2 SVGEGT. V dropped 0 bases and J dropped 1 base, with 10 bases sitting between them. The CDR3 is 16 amino acids. DNA of the CDR3: TGTGCCAGCAGTTACTCACGGCTTACTTCCTACAATGAGCAGTTCTTC. Translating gives CASSYSRLTSYNEQFF.

The chain uses TRBV3-1 and TRBJ1-3; D ambiguous. The CDR3 consists of 14 residues. V lost 7 bases to trimming and J lost 3 bases, with 13 bases between them. The germline V gene has CDR1 LGHDT and CDR2 YNNKEL (reference sequence). The CDR3 nucleotides are TGTGCCAGCACCCCGGCGCATAGTGGAAACACCATATATTTT. Translating gives CASTPAHSGNTIYF.

In its sample, this clonotype was seen many times. As DNA, the CDR3 is TGTGCCAGCAGCGTCACAGGGGGCAGCAATCAGCCCCAGCATTTT. Protein product: CASSVTGGSNQPQHF. The V gene is TRBV6-2 or TRBV6-3, the J gene TRBJ1-5; 9 bases align to TRBD1. Trimming cost V 6 bases and J 1 base; bases outside gene matches: 4. Germline CDR1 reads MNHEY; CDR2 reads SVGEGT. The CDR3 contains 15 residues.

The V gene is TRBV9, the J gene TRBJ1-4; D is ambiguous. The CDR3 covers 15 residues. Trimming removed 2 bases at V and 2 bases at J, with 10 bases between. In germline, CDR1 is SGDLS, CDR2 YYNGEE. CDR3 coding DNA: TGTGCCAGCAGCGTCTCCAACGAGACTAATGAAAAACTGTTTTTT. This encodes CASSVSNETNEKLFF.

The V and J genes are TRBV6-2 or TRBV6-3 and TRBJ2-7; D is possibly TRBD2 (5 bases). Per germline, CDR1 MNHEY and CDR2 SVGEGT. This CDR3 contains 12 residues. Trimming took 8 bases from V and 3 from J, leaving 11 bases between them. The DNA of the CDR3 is TGTGCCAGCGGGGTGCGGGTCTACGAGCAGTACTTC. It encodes CASGVRVYEQYF.

There are a few counts of this clonotype. This chain uses TRBV3-1 with TRBJ1-2; D is perhaps TRBD1 (6 bases). Germline CDR1 and CDR2: LGHDT and YNNKEL (reference sequence). This CDR3 comprises 14 residues. Trimming left V 0 bases short and J 6 bases short, with 11 bases between. The CDR3 sequence: CASSQDHRVNGYTF. The CDR3 bases are TGTGCCAGCAGCCAAGATCACAGGGTAAATGGCTACACCTTC.

This clonotype has only a few counts. The gene calls are TRBV2 and TRBJ1-5; perhaps TRBD1 as D (5 bases). The CDR3 has 16 residues. With 6 bases removed from V and 0 bases from J, the gap between germline ends came to 15 bases. Germline V gives CDR1 SNHLY, CDR2 FYNNEI. Here the CDR3 reads CASSRGSSYSNQPQHF. Here the CDR3 DNA reads TGTGCCAGCAGCCGGGGCAGCTCGTATAGCAATCAGCCCCAGCATTTT.

The table lists this clonotype with a few counts. The chain recombines TRBV11-1 with TRBJ2-7; 9 bases are a match to TRBD1. This CDR3 has 14 amino acids. Unmatched junction bases numbered 7, after V lost 5 bases and J lost 5 bases. CDR1 is SGHAT and CDR2 is FQDESV in the germline V gene (reference sequence). The CDR3 is CASSGRDRANEQYF. The CDR3 nucleotides read TGTGCCAGCAGCGGCCGGGACAGGGCAAACGAGCAGTACTTC.

This clonotype was counted between two and nine times. The rearrangement uses TRBV3-1 and TRBJ1-1; 8 nucleotides line up with TRBD1. There are 15 residues in the CDR3. The V gene end was trimmed by 2 bases and the J gene end by 1 base; junction bases not matched to a gene: 3. Germline V gene sequence: CDR1 LGHDT, CDR2 YNNKEL (reference sequence). CDR3 region: CASSQLTGANTEAFF. Written as DNA, the CDR3 is TGTGCCAGCAGCCAACTGACAGGGGCGAACACTGAAGCTTTCTTT.

Ten or more counts support this clonotype. The gene calls are TRBV12-3 or TRBV12-4 and TRBJ2-2; a weak D match, TRBD2 (5 bases). The V end lost 7 bases, the J end lost 7 bases, and 19 bases lay between the germline ends. The CDR3 sequence is 15 residues long. The CDR3 DNA reads as TGTGCCAGCATCCCCGGGGTGGGCGCCGGCGGGGAGCTGTTTTTT. This gives the protein CASIPGVGAGGELFF.

V gene TRBV9 combines with J gene TRBJ2-6, with 8 bases fitting TRBD2. This CDR3 contains 20 residues. V lost 4 bases, J lost 0 bases, and 15 bases stayed unmatched. Germline V gene data show CDR1 as SGDLS and CDR2 as YYNGEE. As DNA, the CDR3 is TGTGCCAGCAGCTCCCCCCCGGGGGGGACACTCCTCTCTGGGGCCAACGTCCTGACTTTC. It encodes CASSSPPGGTLLSGANVLTF.

The chain is built from TRBV6-2 or TRBV6-3 and TRBJ1-5; D call uncertain. The V end lost 6 bases, the J end lost 7 bases, and 16 bases lay between the germline ends. CDR3 size: 14 residues. Looked up from germline, CDR1 is MNHEY and CDR2 is SVGEGT. The CDR3 nucleotides read TGTGCCAGCAGCTTAGGGTCCTCAGGACAGCCCCAGCATTTT. It yields the protein CASSLGSSGQPQHF.

This clonotype was picked up a small number of times. This rearrangement joins TRBV5-4 to TRBJ2-1; D is unclear. Trimming removed 1 base at V and 0 bases at J, with 8 bases between. The CDR3 contains 15 residues. The V gene's germline CDR1 is SGHNT and CDR2 YYREEE (reference sequence). CDR3 amino acids: CASSLRRPSYNEQFF. For the CDR3, the DNA is TGTGCCAGCAGCTTGAGGAGACCCTCCTACAATGAGCAGTTCTTC. The full variable domain, completed using reference TRBV5-4 and TRBJ2-1, is ETGVTQSPTHLIKTRGQQVTLRCSSQSGHNTVSWYQQALGQGPQFIFQYYREEENGRGNFPPRFSGLQFPNYSSELNVNALELDDSALYLCASSLRRPSYNEQFFGPGTRLTVL.

The chain employs TRBV10-3 and TRBJ2-3; 10 nucleotides agree with TRBD2. Looked up from germline, CDR1 is ENHRY and CDR2 is SYGVKD. This CDR3 is built from 16 residues. The junction had 7 bases not matched to a gene; V was cut back by 5 bases and J by 2 bases. DNA for the CDR3: TGTGCCATCAGTCCGGAGCGGGGGGGCCCCACAGATACGCAGTATTTT. Its translation: CAISPERGGPTDTQYF.

This clonotype was observed many times. This sequence joins TRBV6-2 or TRBV6-3 and TRBJ2-5; the D gene is possibly TRBD2 (7 bases). Trimming removed 10 bases at V and 6 bases at J, with 21 bases between. CDR3 length: 14 residues. The germline gives CDR1 MNHEY, CDR2 SVGEGT. In nucleotides, the CDR3 is TGTGCCACCCACGGGGGGCCGGCGGAACAGACCCAGTACTTC. It codes for CATHGGPAEQTQYF.

The chain is built from TRBV6-5 and TRBJ1-6; TRBD1 agrees at 10 bases. CDR3 size: 15 residues. In germline, CDR1 is MNHEY, CDR2 SVGAGI. The V segment lost 5 bases and the J segment 8 bases; nucleotides outside the gene matches: 6. The CDR3 coding sequence is TGTGCCAGCAGTACCGACAGGGGGCAGGATTCACCCCTCCACTTT. Its protein product is CASSTDRGQDSPLHF.

In its sample, this clonotype was seen once. The CDR3 reads CASSLVEGPYGYTF. The CDR3 nucleotides are TGTGCCAGCAGCTTGGTAGAGGGGCCCTATGGCTACACCTTC. The rearrangement links TRBV5-5 to TRBJ1-2, with D possibly matching TRBD1 (5 bases). Trimming stripped 0 bases from V and 4 bases from J, with 10 bases between. This CDR3 is built from 14 residues. The germline gives CDR1 SGHKS, CDR2 YYEKEE (reference sequence).

This clonotype has just a few counts. The chain employs TRBV3-1 and TRBJ2-7, with D maybe TRBD1 (6 bases). V was trimmed by 0 bases and J by 6 bases, leaving 21 bases between them. This CDR3 is built from 17 residues. The germline gives CDR1 LGHDT, CDR2 YNNKEL (reference sequence). CDR3 protein: CASSQDPDNTGLGEQYF. The CDR3 DNA is TGTGCCAGCAGCCAAGACCCGGATAATACAGGGCTGGGCGAGCAGTACTTC.

This clonotype was counted a few times. The genes are TRBV12-3 or TRBV12-4 and TRBJ1-6; D remains unclear. The CDR3 extends over 13 amino acids. Between the trimmed V and J ends, which lost 5 bases and 8 bases, there was a span of 10 bases. For the CDR3, the DNA is TGTGCCAGCAGTACTCGCGGCGATTCACCCCTCCACTTT. Encoded protein: CASSTRGDSPLHF.